Shown below are 21 T cell receptor beta chains from a single sample sequenced in a study of tumor and adjacent non-tumor tissue in lung cancer. RNA was extracted from bulk tissue without any cell sorting. The normal lung tissue was taken more than 3 cm from the tumor edge. Three rounds of nested PCR, following a modified ARM-PCR protocol, produced the TCRbeta library. TCRdb itself ran the multiplex PCR reads through MiXCR, one entry per CDR3 protein. The sample has 100,000 or so distinct CDR3 sequences; less than 85% are singletons. The sequencing input was distant non-tumor lung tissue. The receptor source for this set is a man aged 55 to 69 with small cell lung cancer.

A word on this clonotype: Because the CDR3 is missing its conserved closing phenylalanine or tryptophan, this is likely a read error. The chain recombines TRBV6-1 with TRBJ2-2; D is unresolved. The CDR3 covers 16 residues. V was trimmed by 1 base and J by 9 bases, leaving 18 bases between them. In germline, CDR1 is MNHNS, CDR2 SASEGT. The CDR3 sequence: CASSEDHGMPARELFS. The CDR3 DNA is TGTGCCAGCAGTGAAGACCACGGCATGCCGGCCAGGGAGCTGTTTTCT.

The rearrangement uses TRBV6-5 and TRBJ2-1; D not certain. Germline CDR1 reads MNHEY; CDR2 reads SVGAGI. Between the trimmed V and J ends, which lost 6 bases and 7 bases, there was a span of 16 bases. The CDR3 spans 14 residues. The CDR3 nucleotides read TGTGCCAGCAGGCGGATTGGACGTAAGAATGAGCAGTTCTTC. It encodes CASRRIGRKNEQFF.

This clonotype showed up just a few times. This chain uses TRBV2 with TRBJ2-5, with unresolved D. There are 13 residues in the CDR3. V lost 2 bases and J lost 3, with 7 bases in between. Germline V gene sequence: CDR1 SNHLY, CDR2 FYNNEI. The CDR3 DNA is TGTGCCAGCAGTGAACGCTGGGAAGAGACCCAGTACTTC. The encoded protein is CASSERWEETQYF.

Comment on this clonotype: A read error may be the cause here, since a much bigger clone is one base away. This chain joins TRBV7-9 and TRBJ2-1; 9 nucleotides match TRBD2. CDR1 and CDR2 from the germline V gene are SEHNR and FQNEAQ (reference sequence). The CDR3 has 16 amino acids. Here the CDR3 reads CARSLAWGSGSNEQFF. DNA of the CDR3: TGTGCCAGGAGCTTAGCGTGGGGTAGCGGGAGCAATGAGCAGTTCTTC.

Worth noting for this clonotype: This CDR3 is missing its conserved last phenylalanine or tryptophan, likely due to a read error. The chain has TRBV6-1 and TRBJ2-7; D possibly corresponds to TRBD1 (5 bases). The CDR3 runs 13 residues. Between the trimmed V and J ends, which lost 9 bases and 6 bases, there was a span of 18 bases. Germline V CDR1 and CDR2: MNHNS, SASEGT. The CDR3 protein is CASNIPPGAEQYT. The CDR3 nucleotides read TGTGCCAGTAATATACCACCTGGGGCCGAGCAGTACACC.

As for this clonotype: A junction boundary mismatches the germline segment, possibly from a read error. The chain links TRBV6-1 to TRBJ2-6, with D tentatively TRBD2 (6 bases). CDR3 size: 14 residues. CDR1 MNHNS and CDR2 SASEGT come from the germline V gene. This chain's CDR3 is CASSPEGGVNVLTF. DNA of the CDR3: TGTGCCAGCAGCCCGGAGGGTGGGGTCAACGTCCTGACTTTC.

The rearrangement uses TRBV20-1 and TRBJ1-2; TRBD1 might be the D (5 bases). V was trimmed by 3 bases and J by 5 bases, leaving 13 bases between them. Germline V gene lookup returns CDR1 DFQATT and CDR2 SNEGSKA (reference sequence). The CDR3 is 13 residues long. The CDR3 region has the DNA TGCAGTGCTAGGATGGACAAAAGATATGGCTACACCTTC. Residues: CSARMDKRYGYTF.

A remark on this clonotype: A much more abundant neighbour one base away suggests this may be a read error. The chain joins TRBV30 to TRBJ2-3, with 10 bases lining up with TRBD2. The germline CDR1 and CDR2 sequences are GTSNPN and SVGIG (reference sequence). CDR3 length: 13 residues. J gave up 11 bases and V 8 bases, and 13 bases lay outside the gene matches. CDR3 in amino acids: CAGTGLATNMQYF. The CDR3 coding sequence is TGTGCCGGAACGGGACTAGCGACAAATATGCAGTATTTT.

In regard to this clonotype: A read error may account for a junction end that differs from germline. The chain couples TRBV29-1 to TRBJ2-1; TRBD2 matches at 8 bases. Germline CDR1 is SQVTM and CDR2 is ANQGSEA. The CDR3 extends over 15 amino acids. The CDR3 sequence: CSVRTSGGNTGDQFF. CDR3 nucleotides: TGCAGCGTCCGGACCAGCGGGGGTAATACGGGTGACCAGTTTTTC.

The chain combines TRBV6-5 with TRBJ2-7, with 7 bases that match TRBD1. V shed 4 bases, J shed 2 bases, and the junction held 5 bases outside the gene matches. CDR1 and CDR2 from the germline V gene are MNHEY and SVGAGI. This CDR3 contains 14 residues. This CDR3 reads CASSWRQGAYEQYV. The CDR3 nucleotides are TGTGCCAGCAGTTGGAGACAGGGAGCCTACGAGCAGTACGTC.

The V gene is TRBV12-5, the J gene TRBJ2-1; 7 nucleotides match TRBD2. From germline, CDR1 is LGHNT and CDR2 FRNRAP. The CDR3 is 21 amino acids. V shed 0 bases, J shed 3 bases, and the junction held 20 bases outside the gene matches. The CDR3 protein is CASGLVPIPGQAGRFYNEQFF. CDR3 sequence (DNA): TGTGCTAGTGGTTTGGTACCTATCCCTGGACAAGCGGGGCGCTTCTACAATGAGCAGTTCTTC.

A note on this clonotype: Possible read error: a much larger clone is one base away. The chain has TRBV10-3 and TRBJ2-1, with 13 bases identical to TRBD2. Losses at the gene ends were 4 bases for V and 6 bases for J; bases not matched to a gene: 9. Germline V CDR1 and CDR2: ENHRY, SYGVKD. This CDR3 has 17 amino acids. The DNA for the CDR3 is TGTGCCATCAGTGTTTCCGGACTAGCGGGAGATGGCAATGAGCAGTTCTTC. Amino acid sequence: CAISVSGLAGDGNEQFF.

This clonotype showed up many times. The genes are TRBV5-1 and TRBJ2-1; a weak D match, TRBD2 (6 bases). CDR1 and CDR2 from the germline V gene are SGHRS and YFSETQ. The CDR3 runs 15 residues. Trimming left V 0 bases short and J 4 bases short, with 11 bases between. CDR3 sequence (DNA): TGCGCCAGCAGCTTGGAGGGTAGCGGATACAATGAGCAGTTCTTC. Translated: CASSLEGSGYNEQFF.

This clonotype was counted once. An end of the junction does not agree with germline; a read error may underlie this. The rearrangement uses TRBV4-2 and TRBJ2-6; no clear D gene. The CDR3 runs to 16 residues. The germline V gene encodes CDR1 LGHNA and CDR2 YNFKEQ. This CDR3 is CPSSQEPGSGANVLTF. In DNA, the CDR3 is TGTCCCAGCAGTCAAGAACCCGGGTCTGGGGCCAACGTCCTGACTTTC.

Regarding this clonotype: One end of the junction is discordant with germline, which a read error may explain. The J gene is TRBJ1-4, the V gene TRBV11-2; tentatively, D is TRBD1 (6 bases). This CDR3 contains 15 residues. CDR1 is SGHAT, CDR2 FQNNGV, per germline. CDR3 in amino acids: CPSSLEVGGSGKLSF. Written as DNA, the CDR3 is TGTCCCAGCAGCTTAGAGGTAGGGGGGTCGGGAAAACTGTCTTTT.

V usage is TRBV5-1 and J usage is TRBJ2-7; tentatively, D is TRBD1 or TRBD2 (7 bases each). The length of the CDR3 is 16 residues. Trimming cost V 1 base and J 3 bases, with 17 bases left between them. CDR1 is SGHRS and CDR2 is YFSETQ in the germline V gene. CDR3 sequence reads: CASSLTRGGTGYEQYF. CDR3 nucleotides: TGCGCCAGCAGCTTGACCAGGGGGGGCACCGGCTACGAGCAGTACTTC.

A word on this clonotype: A read error may account for a junction end that differs from germline. The CDR3 loop is CASTFWRGSKTGELFF. CDR3 DNA sequence: TGTGCCAGCACTTTTTGGCGGGGGTCGAAGACCGGGGAGCTGTTTTTT. The chain uses TRBV12-3 or TRBV12-4 and TRBJ2-2; TRBD2 agrees at 7 bases. The CDR3 has 16 residues.

About this clonotype itself: This may be a read error, as it is one base from a much larger clone. The chain uses TRBV13 and TRBJ2-5; D is unclear. CDR3 length equals 12 residues. In germline, CDR1 is PRHDT, CDR2 FYEKMQ (reference sequence). With 6 bases removed from V and 4 bases from J, the gap between germline ends came to 9 bases. CDR3 sequence (DNA): TGTGCCAGCAGGTTATGGAGAGAGACCCAGTACTTC. Translation gives CASRLWRETQYF. The full variable domain, its missing parts supplied by reference TRBV13 and TRBJ2-5, is AAGVIQSPRHLIKEKRETATLKCYPIPRHDTVYWYQQGPGQDPQFLISFYEKMQSDKGSIPDRFSAQQFSDYHSELNMSSLELGDSALYFCASRLWRETQYFGPGTRLLVL.

A remark on this clonotype: One junction end does not reproduce the germline sequence, and a read error may be involved. CDR3 nucleotides: TGTGCCAGTAGCTTCGCGACCGGGGGGGGCACTGAAGCTTTCTTT. Amino acid sequence: CASSFATGGGTEAFF. The chain uses TRBV11-2 and TRBJ1-1; weak D call: TRBD1 (5 bases). This CDR3 comprises 15 residues. Germline assignment: CDR1 SGHAT and CDR2 FQNNGV.

Remarks on this clonotype: A junction boundary mismatches the germline segment, possibly from a read error. The J gene is TRBJ2-2, the V gene TRBV5-6; D perhaps matches TRBD1 (6 bases). The CDR3 loop spans 20 amino acids. Per the germline V gene, CDR1 is SGHDT and CDR2 is YYEEEE. The DNA for the CDR3 is TGTGCCAGCAGCAGGGGGAACTCACCGACGGGGCTATGGAACACTGGGGAGCTCTTTTTT. Protein sequence: CASSRGNSPTGLWNTGELFF.

On this clonotype: Germline and junction disagree at one end, which may indicate a read error. The chain recombines TRBV11-2 with TRBJ1-1; D might be TRBD1 (6 bases). CDR3 length: 17 residues. Germline-derived CDR1 and CDR2 are SGHAT and FQNNGV. CDR3 region: CASSLMGGVGRNTEASF. The CDR3 DNA follows: TGTGCCAGCAGCTTAATGGGGGGCGTGGGTAGGAACACTGAAGCTTCCTTT. Full variable domain (outside the CDR3, taken from reference TRBV11-2 and TRBJ1-1): EAGVAQSPRYKIIEKRQSVAFWCNPISGHATLYWYQQILGQGPKLLIQFQNNGVVDDSQLPKDRFSAERLKGVDSTLKIQPAKLEDSAVYLCASSLMGGVGRNTEASFGQGTRLTVV.